Below are 29 T cell receptor beta chains sequenced from a single sample in a study of molecular identifiers for immune sequencing clone quantification. MiXCR was run by TCRdb on the PCR reads, yielding one entry per CDR3 protein. The sample holds over 65,000 distinct CDR3 sequences, more than 20% seen once. Sequencing used naive CD8+ T cells from blood, with Jurkat cell RNA spiked in. The subset is: FACS-sorted CD8+CD4-CCR7+CD45RA+ naive T cells. The receptors stem from a human donor in good health. Some libraries in this study had Jurkat cell RNA spiked in.

The table lists this clonotype with many counts. The chain carries TRBV27 and TRBJ2-7, with 7 bases that match TRBD1. Per the germline V gene, CDR1 is MNHEY and CDR2 is SMNVEV (reference sequence). V lost 6 bases to trimming and J lost 3 bases; unmatched junction nucleotides: 5. CDR3 length: 13 residues. The CDR3 loop is CASSAQGYYEQYF. CDR3 in DNA: TGTGCCAGCAGCGCACAGGGGTACTACGAGCAGTACTTC.

This clonotype was detected a few times. V is TRBV4-3 and J is TRBJ2-1; maybe TRBD2 (5 bases). The length of the CDR3 is 16 residues. V was trimmed by 1 base and J by 0 bases, leaving 10 bases between them. Germline V gene lookup returns CDR1 LGHNA and CDR2 YSLEER. This chain's CDR3 is CASSQAASNSYNEQFF. The CDR3 DNA sequence: TGCGCCAGCAGCCAAGCCGCTAGCAACTCCTACAATGAGCAGTTCTTC.

V is TRBV9 and J is TRBJ1-1; D might be TRBD1 (6 bases). Germline V lookup: CDR1 SGDLS, CDR2 YYNGEE. Trimming shortened V by 0 bases and J by 4 bases, and 7 bases separated the two germline ends. The length of the CDR3 is 13 residues. CDR3 sequence (DNA): TGTGCCAGCAGCGTAGGGGGGGCCACTGAAGCTTTCTTT. Encoded protein: CASSVGGATEAFF.

This clonotype was picked up many times. The chain has TRBV29-1 and TRBJ2-2; 9 bases align to TRBD1. The CDR3 spans 13 residues. The germline gives CDR1 SQVTM, CDR2 ANQGSEA. V gave up 8 bases and J gave up 4 bases; unmatched junction bases: 5. CDR3 loop: CSTQGAGTGELFF. CDR3 nucleotides: TGCAGCACACAGGGGGCGGGCACCGGGGAGCTGTTTTTT.

In the case of this clonotype: This may be a read error, as it is one base from a much larger clone. The chain joins TRBV9 to TRBJ1-1; TRBD1 might be the D (5 bases). The CDR3 extends over 13 amino acids. Trimming removed 1 base at V and 3 bases at J, with 7 bases between. Germline assignment: CDR1 SGDLS and CDR2 YYNGEE. This CDR3 is CASSVRGDTEAFF. The CDR3 region has the DNA TGTGCCAGCAGCGTACGGGGGGACACTGAAGCTTTCTTT. The entire variable domain, with the rest obtained from reference TRBV9 and TRBJ1-1, is as follows: DSGVTQTPKHLITATGQRVTLRCSPRSGDLSVYWYQQSLDQGLQFLIQYYNGEERAKGNILERFSAQQFPDLHSELNLSSLELGDSALYFCASSVRGDTEAFFGQGTRLTVV.

There are a few counts of this clonotype. An end of the junction does not agree with germline; a read error may underlie this. V usage is TRBV7-8 and J usage is TRBJ2-3; D is perhaps TRBD2 (6 bases). The germline gives CDR1 SGHVS, CDR2 FQNEAQ. This CDR3 region has 17 residues. CDR3 DNA sequence: TGTGCCAGCGGCTTAGGAGGGGTACTACTTAGCACAGATACGCAGTATTTT. It codes for CASGLGGVLLSTDTQYF.

V and J are TRBV5-3 and TRBJ2-3, with D tentatively TRBD1 (5 bases). TRBV5-3 has ORF status, its function being uncertain. The V end was cut by 8 bases, the J end by 5 bases, with 9 bases between. This CDR3 spans 11 amino acids. CDR3 sequence (DNA): TGTGCCAGCCCTAGGGGAGATACGCAGTATTTT. As protein: CASPRGDTQYF.

This clonotype was seen repeatedly, ten times or more. This chain links TRBV4-3 with TRBJ2-5; D might be TRBD1 (6 bases). The germline gives CDR1 LGHNA, CDR2 YSLEER. The CDR3 contains 15 residues. The V gene lost 1 base and the J gene lost 4 bases, with 13 bases spanning the gap. CDR3: CASSQVSGAGETQYF. The CDR3 DNA is TGCGCCAGCAGCCAAGTGTCAGGGGCTGGAGAGACCCAGTACTTC.

Concerning this clonotype: Possible read error: a much larger clone is one base away. The chain combines TRBV7-9 with TRBJ1-1; 7 positions agree with TRBD1. Looked up from germline, CDR1 is SEHNR and CDR2 is FQNEAQ (reference sequence). The CDR3 sequence is 15 residues long. CDR3 loop: CVSSPGQELSTEAFF. The CDR3 nucleotides are TGTGTCAGCAGCCCAGGACAGGAACTCAGCACTGAAGCTTTCTTT.

CDR3 DNA sequence: TGTGCCAGCAGTGAAGCGAGGGGGAACACTGAAGCTTTCTTT. It translates to CASSEARGNTEAFF. This rearrangement joins TRBV6-1 to TRBJ1-1, with D possibly being TRBD1 (5 bases). CDR1 MNHNS and CDR2 SASEGT come from the germline V gene. The germline V and J ends were trimmed by 0 bases and 1 base, with 6 bases remaining between them. This CDR3 is 14 amino acids long.

The rearrangement uses TRBV6-2 or TRBV6-3 and TRBJ2-2; 7 nucleotides align to TRBD1. In germline, CDR1 is MNHEY, CDR2 SVGEGT. Losses at the gene ends were 10 bases for V and 4 bases for J; bases not matched to a gene: 15. This CDR3 has 16 residues. DNA of the CDR3: TGTGCCACCTCCGGGACAGTGACCCGTGGCACCGGGGAGCTGTTTTTT. Protein product: CATSGTVTRGTGELFF.

This clonotype showed up many times. The chain is built from TRBV5-1 and TRBJ1-1; tentative D call: TRBD1 (5 bases). The CDR3 runs to 15 residues. The V end was cut by 4 bases, the J end by 1 base, with 14 bases between. Germline V gene data show CDR1 as SGHRS and CDR2 as YFSETQ. The CDR3 bases are TGCGCCAGCAGCGCTGTGGAGGGGCCGAACACTGAAGCTTTCTTT. Translating it yields CASSAVEGPNTEAFF. The full variable domain, rest sourced from reference TRBV5-1 and TRBJ1-1, is KAGVTQTPRYLIKTRGQQVTLSCSPISGHRSVSWYQQTPGQGLQFLFEYFSETQRNKGNFPGRFSGRQFSNSRSEMNVSTLELGDSALYLCASSAVEGPNTEAFFGQGTRLTVV.

Details on this clonotype: A read error may account for a junction end that differs from germline. CDR3 coding DNA: TGCAGTGCTAAAAATTTTAGCGGGAACGCCGGGGAGCTATTTTTT. Translation: CSAKNFSGNAGELFF. This rearrangement joins TRBV20-1 to TRBJ2-2; 8 bases fit TRBD2. Germline values: CDR1 DFQATT, CDR2 SNEGSKA (reference sequence). The CDR3 totals 15 residues.

This chain links TRBV9 with TRBJ2-5; the match to TRBD2 covers 12 bases. Germline CDR1 reads SGDLS; CDR2 reads YYNGEE. The CDR3 sequence is 16 residues long. V was clipped by 3 bases and J by 0 bases; unmatched bases: 3. CDR3 DNA: TGTGCCAGCAGCGCTGGACTAGCGGGGTACCAAGAGACCCAGTACTTC. It translates to CASSAGLAGYQETQYF.

The chain uses TRBV5-1 and TRBJ2-3; 8 bases map to TRBD2. This CDR3 has 17 residues. Germline V gene sequence: CDR1 SGHRS, CDR2 YFSETQ. V lost 4 bases, J lost 2 bases, and 12 bases stayed unmatched. The CDR3 loop reads CASSPPSAGGSTDTQYF. CDR3 sequence (DNA): TGCGCCAGCAGCCCTCCCTCGGCGGGAGGCTCCACAGATACGCAGTATTTT.

Regarding this clonotype: It may be a read error: a sequence one base away is much more abundant. This sequence joins TRBV7-9 and TRBJ2-3, with D possibly TRBD1 on 6 matching bases. Germline CDR1 and CDR2: SEHNR and FQNEAQ (reference sequence). This CDR3 has 14 amino acids. In DNA, the CDR3 is TGTGCCAGCCCGGACAGATACAGCACAGATATGCAGTATTTT. Amino acid sequence: CASPDRYSTDMQYF.

In this sample, this clonotype turned up many times. CDR3 sequence (DNA): TGTGCCTGGAGTGTACTTGCGGAAGTAGATACGCAGTATTTT. Translation: CAWSVLAEVDTQYF. The V gene is TRBV30, the J gene TRBJ2-3; no definite D call. The V and J ends lost 0 bases and 5 bases respectively, with 12 bases between them. The CDR3 has 14 residues. CDR1 and CDR2 (germline): GTSNPN, SVGIG (reference sequence). Looking up the rest from reference TRBV30 and TRBJ2-3 gives the full variable domain: SQTIHQWPATLVQPVGSPLSLECTVEGTSNPNLYWYRQAAGRGLQLLFYSVGIGQISSEVPQNLSASRPQDRQFILSSKKLLLSDSGFYLCAWSVLAEVDTQYFGPGTRLTVL.

This clonotype has just a few counts. The chain has TRBV6-6 and TRBJ2-3; maybe TRBD1 (5 bases). CDR1 MNHNY and CDR2 SVGAGI come from the germline V gene (reference sequence). V gave up 0 bases and J gave up 5 bases, with 18 bases separating them. The length of the CDR3 is 17 residues. The CDR3: CASSYSRPGYDLDTQYF. Here the CDR3 DNA reads TGTGCCAGCAGTTACTCGCGGCCAGGGTATGATTTAGATACGCAGTATTTT.

The chain couples TRBV5-3 to TRBJ1-1; D unclear. TRBV5-3 is filed as an ORF, its function uncertain. Deletions cut 10 bases from V and 0 bases from J, with 19 bases between. The CDR3 runs 15 residues. DNA for the CDR3: TGTGCCGGCAGCTCCGGACGGCGAATGAACACTGAAGCTTTCTTT. This encodes CAGSSGRRMNTEAFF.

The chain recombines TRBV11-2 with TRBJ2-5; D might be TRBD2 (6 bases). CDR3 length equals 10 residues. Germline CDR1 SGHAT, CDR2 FQNNGV. V dropped 5 bases and J dropped 9 bases, with 7 bases sitting between them. The CDR3 spells CASSGGAQYF. Written as DNA, the CDR3 is TGTGCCAGCAGCGGCGGGGCCCAGTACTTC.

This clonotype was seen only a few times. The CDR3, as DNA: TGTGCCAGCAGTTCCTCCTCCGGGCCCTTTCCGGGGTTCACTGAAGCTTTCTTT. Protein: CASSSSSGPFPGFTEAFF. The chain uses TRBV28 and TRBJ1-1; no firm D call. CDR3 size: 18 residues. V was cut by 4 bases and J by 4 bases, with 25 bases left in between. Germline V gene data show CDR1 as MDHEN and CDR2 as SYDVKM.

This clonotype showed up many times. This chain joins TRBV7-9 and TRBJ2-5, with D perhaps being TRBD1 or TRBD2 (5 bases each). Germline loops: CDR1 SEHNR, CDR2 FQNEAQ (reference sequence). The CDR3 spans 16 residues. The V gene lost 0 bases and the J gene lost 2 bases, with 13 bases spanning the gap. Here the CDR3 reads CASSLAIGTPQETQYF. CDR3 DNA sequence: TGTGCCAGCAGCTTAGCCATAGGGACGCCTCAAGAGACCCAGTACTTC.

The chain has TRBV6-5 and TRBJ2-2; D is undetermined. Germline values: CDR1 MNHEY, CDR2 SVGAGI. The CDR3 covers 16 residues. Deletions cut 2 bases from V and 0 bases from J, with 10 bases between. The CDR3 DNA reads TGTGCCAGCAGTTACCGTCAACTCGCGAACACCGGGGAGCTGTTTTTT. It specifies CASSYRQLANTGELFF.

This clonotype was detected ten times or more. The J gene is TRBJ2-7, the V gene TRBV4-3; maybe TRBD2 (6 bases). The CDR3 covers 13 residues. The germline V gene encodes CDR1 LGHNA and CDR2 YSLEER. Trimming cost V 0 bases and J 4 bases, with 7 bases left between them. The CDR3 loop is CASSQDAGYEQYF. For the CDR3, the DNA is TGCGCCAGCAGCCAAGATGCGGGGTACGAGCAGTACTTC.

The chain is built from TRBV19 and TRBJ2-1; TRBD1 aligns across 7 bases. Germline V gene lookup returns CDR1 LNHDA and CDR2 SQIVND (reference sequence). The trim removed 3 bases at V and 3 bases at J, leaving 2 bases unmatched. The CDR3 sequence is 14 residues long. The CDR3: CASSIRQGYNEQFF. CDR3 DNA sequence: TGTGCCAGTAGTATTAGACAGGGCTACAATGAGCAGTTCTTC. Combining the CDR3 with reference TRBV19 and TRBJ2-1 gives the whole variable domain DGGITQSPKYLFRKEGQNVTLSCEQNLNHDAMYWYRQDPGQGLRLIYYSQIVNDFQKGDIAEGYSVSREKKESFPLTVTSAQKNPTAFYLCASSIRQGYNEQFFGPGTRLTVL.

In this sample, this clonotype turned up a few times. The V call is TRBV5-1, the J call TRBJ2-1; 8 positions agree with TRBD1. The trim removed 0 bases at V and 7 bases at J, leaving 6 bases unmatched. The CDR3 is 15 amino acids. CDR1 is SGHRS and CDR2 is YFSETQ in the germline V gene. The CDR3, as DNA: TGCGCCAGCAGCTTGGCAGGGGGCCCAGGTAATGAGCAGTTCTTC. Protein sequence: CASSLAGGPGNEQFF.

Note on this clonotype: This could be a read error, since a much larger clone is one nucleotide away. This chain links TRBV6-2 or TRBV6-3 with TRBJ2-2; either TRBD1 or TRBD2 may supply D (6 bases each). The CDR3 extends over 14 amino acids. CDR1 and CDR2 (germline): MNHEY, SVGEGT. The CDR3 loop reads CVSTRGADTGELFF. Written as DNA, the CDR3 is TGTGTCAGCACTAGGGGGGCAGACACCGGGGAGCTGTTTTTT.

This clonotype was counted ten times or more. The chain links TRBV29-1 to TRBJ2-5, with 9 bases identical to TRBD2. The CDR3 contains 19 residues. Germline CDR1 reads SQVTM; CDR2 reads ANQGSEA. J lost 5 bases, V lost 3 bases, and 22 bases had no gene match. CDR3 region: CSVDPPLGPSGAHSETQYF. CDR3 nucleotides: TGCAGCGTTGACCCCCCACTCGGGCCTAGCGGGGCCCACTCGGAGACCCAGTACTTC. The entire variable domain, with the rest obtained from reference TRBV29-1 and TRBJ2-5, is as follows: SAVISQKPSRDICQRGTSLTIQCQVDSQVTMMFWYRQQPGQSLTLIATANQGSEATYESGFVIDKFPISRPNLTFSTLTVSNMSPEDSSIYLCSVDPPLGPSGAHSETQYFGPGTRLLVL.

The chain couples TRBV14 to TRBJ2-7; D might be TRBD2 (6 bases). Germline CDR1 is SGHDN and CDR2 is FVKESK. Trimming removed 0 bases from V and 4 bases from J, with 16 bases in between. The CDR3 is 16 residues long. The CDR3 protein is CASSQDREDLFYEQYF. CDR3 DNA sequence: TGTGCCAGCAGCCAAGATAGGGAGGATCTTTTTTACGAGCAGTACTTC. The variable domain in full, completed from reference TRBV14 and TRBJ2-7, reads EAGVTQFPSHSVIEKGQTVTLRCDPISGHDNLYWYRRVMGKEIKFLLHFVKESKQDESGMPNNRFLAERTGGTYSTLKVQPAELEDSGVYFCASSQDREDLFYEQYFGPGTRLTVT.